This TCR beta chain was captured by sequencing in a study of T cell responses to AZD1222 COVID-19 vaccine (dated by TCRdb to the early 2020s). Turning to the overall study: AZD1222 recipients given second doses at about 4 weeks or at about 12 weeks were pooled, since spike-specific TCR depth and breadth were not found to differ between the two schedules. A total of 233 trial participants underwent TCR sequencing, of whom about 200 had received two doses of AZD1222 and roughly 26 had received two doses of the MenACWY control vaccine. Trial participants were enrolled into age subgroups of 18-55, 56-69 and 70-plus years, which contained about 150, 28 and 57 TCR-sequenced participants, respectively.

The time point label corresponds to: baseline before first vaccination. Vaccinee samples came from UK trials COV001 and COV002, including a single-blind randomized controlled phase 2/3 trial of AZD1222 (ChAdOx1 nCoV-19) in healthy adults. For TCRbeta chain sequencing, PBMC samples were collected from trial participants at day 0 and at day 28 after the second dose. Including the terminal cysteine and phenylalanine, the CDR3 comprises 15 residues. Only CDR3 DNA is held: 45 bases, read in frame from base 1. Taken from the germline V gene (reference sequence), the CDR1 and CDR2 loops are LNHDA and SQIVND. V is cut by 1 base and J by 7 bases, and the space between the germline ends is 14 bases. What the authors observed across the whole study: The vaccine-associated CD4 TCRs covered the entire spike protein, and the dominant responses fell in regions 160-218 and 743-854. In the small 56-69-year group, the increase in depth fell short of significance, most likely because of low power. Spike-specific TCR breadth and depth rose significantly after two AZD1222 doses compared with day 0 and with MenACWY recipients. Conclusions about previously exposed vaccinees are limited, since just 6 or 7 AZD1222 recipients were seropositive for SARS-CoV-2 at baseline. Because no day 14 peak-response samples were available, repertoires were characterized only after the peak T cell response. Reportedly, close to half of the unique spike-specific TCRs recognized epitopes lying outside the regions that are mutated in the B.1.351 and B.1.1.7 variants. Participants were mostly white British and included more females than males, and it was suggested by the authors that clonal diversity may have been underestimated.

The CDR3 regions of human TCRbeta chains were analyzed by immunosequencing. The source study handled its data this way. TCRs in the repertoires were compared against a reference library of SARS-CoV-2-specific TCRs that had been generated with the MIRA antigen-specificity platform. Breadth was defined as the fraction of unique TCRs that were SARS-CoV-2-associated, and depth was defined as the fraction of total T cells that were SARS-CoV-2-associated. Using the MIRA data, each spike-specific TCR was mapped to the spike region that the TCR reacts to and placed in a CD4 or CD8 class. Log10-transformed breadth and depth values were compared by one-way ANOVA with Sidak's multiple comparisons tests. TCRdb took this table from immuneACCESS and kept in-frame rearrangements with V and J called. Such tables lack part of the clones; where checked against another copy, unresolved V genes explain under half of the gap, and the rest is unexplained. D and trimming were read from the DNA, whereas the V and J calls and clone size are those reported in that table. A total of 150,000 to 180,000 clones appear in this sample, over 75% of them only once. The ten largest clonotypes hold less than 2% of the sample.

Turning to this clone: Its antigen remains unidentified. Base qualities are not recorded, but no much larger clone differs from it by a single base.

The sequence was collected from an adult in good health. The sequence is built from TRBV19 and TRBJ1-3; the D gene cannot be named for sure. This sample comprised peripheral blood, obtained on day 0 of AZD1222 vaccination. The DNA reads TGTGCCAGTAGTATAGGCCGCGGATTTACTAACACCATATATTTT. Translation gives CASSIGRGFTNTIYF.